This is a list of T cell receptor beta chains from one sample in a study of shared clonotypes between healthy human individuals. Here immunoSEQ multiplex PCR was the method, and the copy in TCRdb shows in-frame clones only, minus some. Altogether 1.5 million to 2.5 million clones are present, about 95% being singletons, with the ten largest covering more than 0.95%. The specimen sequenced was naive CD8+ T cells sorted from blood. These receptors all stem from a man between 18 and 29 years old in good health. The CDR3 runs from the conserved cysteine through the conserved F or W. D genes are given only for firm matches. Size tells how often a clone was seen (once, few, many) or the class of an expanded clone, and some rows leave it out.

TRBJ2-7,TRBV5-1,NA,TRBD2,TGCGCCAGCAGCTGGGGACTAGCGGGCTTCTACGAGCAGTACTTC,CASSWGLAGFYEQYF
TRBJ1-5,TRBV15,NA,NA,TGTGCCACCAGCAGAGATGGGCCGGGAGCGGATCAGCCCCAGCATTTT,CATSRDGPGADQPQHF
TRBJ1-2,TRBV5-4,NA,TRBD1,TGTGCCAGCAGCACGGACAGGGGATTCTATGGCTACACCTTC,CASSTDRGFYGYTF
TRBJ2-7,TRBV6-5,once,NA,TGTGCCAGCAGTTACACGGGCGGAATTTACGAGCAGTACTTC,CASSYTGGIYEQYF
TRBJ2-1,TRBV4-1,NA,NA,TGCGCCAGCAGCCAAGAGGAGGGGAGCTCCTACAATGAGCAGTTCTTC,CASSQEEGSSYNEQFF
TRBJ2-3,TRBV6-5,NA,NA,TGTGCCAGCAGTTACAGGGCGGAAAGCACAGATACGCAGTATTTT,CASSYRAESTDTQYF
TRBJ1-2,TRBV9,NA,NA,TGTGCCAGCAGCGTAGAAACGACGGAATCCTATGGCTACACCTTC,CASSVETTESYGYTF
TRBJ1-1,TRBV6-1,NA,NA,TGTGCCAGCAACCGGGGCAACCCTGAAGCTTTCTTT,CASNRGNPEAFF
TRBJ2-2,TRBV13,NA,TRBD2,TGTGCCAGCAGCTTAATCGGGGGGTTGGACACCGGGGAGCTGTTTTTT,CASSLIGGLDTGELFF
TRBJ2-7,TRBV4-1,NA,NA,TGCGCCAGCAGCCAAGGAACCGGCTACGAGCAGTACTTC,CASSQGTGYEQYF
TRBJ1-4,TRBV27,NA,NA,TGTGCCAGCAGTTTGACGGGGGCGAAGGAAAAACTGTTTTTT,CASSLTGAKEKLFF
TRBJ1-1,TRBV2,NA,NA,TGTGCCAGCAGTGACGGATTGAACACTGAAGCTTTCTTT,CASSDGLNTEAFF
TRBJ2-7,TRBV27,NA,TRBD2,TGTGCCAGCAGTTACCGGGAGGGCTACGAGCAGTACTTC,CASSYREGYEQYF
TRBJ2-7,TRBV2,NA,TRBD2,TGTGCCAGCTCGGGACTAGCGGGAGAGCAGTACTTC,CASSGLAGEQYF
TRBJ1-1,TRBV30,NA,NA,TGTGCCTGGATTGGGGGATTGAGGGCTTTCTTT,CAWIGGLRAFF
TRBJ2-1,TRBV14,NA,NA,TGTGCCAGCAGCCAAGATGGGGAGGGGGCAGAAAATGAGCAGTTCTTC,CASSQDGEGAENEQFF
TRBJ1-1,TRBV9,NA,NA,TGTGCCAGCAGCGTAGAACGAGGCGGCACTGAAGCTTTCTTT,CASSVERGGTEAFF
TRBJ2-3,TRBV6-5,once,NA,TGTGCCAGCAGTTACTCCCGGGTCCCAGATACGCAGTATTTT,CASSYSRVPDTQYF
TRBJ2-7,TRBV30,NA,NA,TGTGCCTGGAGTGTAAGTTCGGGTGCCTACGAGCAGTACTTC,CAWSVSSGAYEQYF
TRBJ1-1,TRBV27,NA,NA,TGTGCCAGCAGTTTATCCGCAGGGCTTGAAGCTTTCTTT,CASSLSAGLEAFF
TRBJ2-5,TRBV7-9,NA,NA,TGTGCCAGCAGCTTAGTAGGCGAAGAGACCCAGTACTTC,CASSLVGEETQYF
TRBJ2-5,TRBV30,NA,TRBD1,TGTGCCTGGAGTCTTACAGGGGGCCGAGAGACCCAGTACTTC,CAWSLTGGRETQYF
TRBJ2-3,TRBV27,once,NA,TGTGCCAGCAGCCCTCTAGCGCGGGATGGGGCAGATACGCAGTATTTT,CASSPLARDGADTQYF
TRBJ1-3,TRBV4-1,NA,NA,TGCGCCAGCAGCCATCCCGGCTCTGGAAACACCATATATTTT,CASSHPGSGNTIYF
TRBJ2-5,TRBV27,once,TRBD1,TGTGCCAGCAGTTTAGGGACAGGCCCGATTGAGACCCAGTACTTC,CASSLGTGPIETQYF
TRBJ1-2,TRBV27,NA,NA,TGTGCCAGCAGTCCCGGCCGGGCCATAAATTTAAGTGGCTACACCTTC,CASSPGRAINLSGYTF
TRBJ2-7,TRBV5-4,NA,TRBD2,TGTGCCAGCAGCCCCCCCGCCAGCGGGGGGCGCTACGAGCAGTACTTC,CASSPPASGGRYEQYF
TRBJ2-1,TRBV11-2,NA,TRBD1,TGTGCCAGCAGCTTAGCGACAGGGACCAATGAGCAGTTCTTC,CASSLATGTNEQFF
TRBJ2-2,TRBV27,NA,NA,TGTGCCAGCTATGTGGGCCCCCAAAACACCGGGGAGCTGTTTTTT,CASYVGPQNTGELFF
TRBJ1-4,TRBV10-2,NA,NA,TGCGCCAGCAGGGGGGTGAACAGAGCAACTAATGAAAAACTGTTTTTT,CASRGVNRATNEKLFF
TRBJ1-1,TRBV6-5,NA,NA,TGTGCCAGCACCCCGGGGCCAGGCACTGAAGCTTTCTTT,CASTPGPGTEAFF